The source of this T cell receptor beta chain is a study of beta chain features in type 1 diabetes. The investigators reverse transcribed all of the isolated RNA, so they sequenced expressed TCRB transcripts. Method: immunoSEQ multiplex PCR; TCRdb's copy keeps in-frame clones and lacks some. Of hundreds of thousands of clones in the sample, 15% to 18% were seen once. The V end was cut by 4 bases, the J end by 5 bases, with 9 bases between. The CDR3 totals 13 residues. Germline CDR1 is MNHNS and CDR2 is SASEGT. The receptor was isolated from a man younger than 30 in good health. This chain connects TRBV6-1 to TRBJ1-5; D is unresolved. Sequencing was performed on naive CD4+ T cells from blood. The CDR3 spells CASSVRVDQPQHF. Here the CDR3 DNA reads TGTGCCAGCAGTGTCCGGGTCGATCAGCCCCAGCATTTT.